The 18 T cell receptor beta chains in this list originate from one sample, sequenced in a study of blood T cell repertoires in COVID-19. Libraries were prepared by immunoSEQ multiplex PCR; TCRdb keeps only in-frame clonotypes and omits some of them. The data contain about 55,000 clones, 86% of them singletons. The specimen sequenced was peripheral blood. Receptors were obtained from a man aged 65 to 85 with acute or convalescent COVID-19.

The rearrangement joins TRBV19 to TRBJ1-1; 8 nucleotides align to TRBD1. The CDR3 is 14 amino acids. Germline V CDR1 and CDR2: LNHDA, SQIVND (reference sequence). J gave up 5 bases and V 5 bases, and 7 bases lay outside the gene matches. The CDR3 nucleotides are TGTGCCAGTAGTGAGGCCAGGGGGCGGACTGAAGCTTTCTTT. This sequence encodes CASSEARGRTEAFF.

The chain uses TRBV27 and TRBJ2-3, with a possible D match to TRBD2 (5 bases). The CDR3 consists of 13 residues. Trimming shortened V by 4 bases and J by 4 bases, and 9 bases separated the two germline ends. In germline, CDR1 is MNHEY, CDR2 SMNVEV (reference sequence). CDR3 in DNA: TGTGCCAGCAGTTCAATTAGCGCAGATACGCAGTATTTT. Its protein is CASSSISADTQYF.

The chain combines TRBV6-6 with TRBJ1-6; weak D call: TRBD1 (6 bases). The length of the CDR3 is 15 residues. CDR1 and CDR2 from the germline V gene are MNHNY and SVGAGI (reference sequence). The V and J ends lost 2 bases and 10 bases respectively, with 15 bases between them. The CDR3 region is CASSYAGDQRSPLHF. The CDR3 nucleotides are TGTGCCAGCAGTTACGCAGGGGATCAACGCTCACCCCTCCACTTT.

V usage is TRBV29-1 and J usage is TRBJ1-2; 8 bases align to TRBD1. The CDR3 loop spans 15 amino acids. Trimming cost V 3 bases and J 4 bases; bases outside gene matches: 10. The germline V gene encodes CDR1 SQVTM and CDR2 ANQGSEA. The CDR3 here is CSVEGRGRGSYGYTF. In nucleotides, the CDR3 is TGCAGCGTTGAGGGCAGGGGGCGAGGATCCTATGGCTACACCTTC.

J is TRBJ1-4 and V is TRBV4-2; 7 bases map to TRBD1. CDR3 length equals 15 residues. V shed 0 bases and J 7 bases; nucleotides not matched to a gene: 5. From germline, CDR1 is LGHNA and CDR2 YNFKEQ. As DNA, the CDR3 is TGTGCCAGCAGCCAAGATTACACAGGGGCTGAAAAACTGTTTTTT. It codes for CASSQDYTGAEKLFF.

V usage is TRBV6-1 and J usage is TRBJ2-7; the D gene is possibly TRBD1 (5 bases). V lost 3 bases and J lost 5, with 14 bases in between. The CDR3 runs to 14 residues. Germline V gene sequence: CDR1 MNHNS, CDR2 SASEGT. The CDR3 spells CASSEGWTKHEQYF. CDR3 nucleotide sequence: TGTGCCAGCAGTGAGGGGTGGACAAAGCACGAGCAGTACTTC.

This chain links TRBV7-2 with TRBJ2-3; D uncertain. Deletions cut 1 base from V and 1 base from J, with 15 bases between. The CDR3 totals 17 residues. CDR1 and CDR2 (germline): SGHTA, FQGNSA. CDR3 sequence: CASSLVSRIMGTDTQYF. CDR3 nucleotides: TGTGCCAGCAGCTTAGTGAGTAGAATTATGGGCACAGATACGCAGTATTTT.

The rearrangement joins TRBV19 to TRBJ2-4, with D unresolved. The ends were cut back, 2 bases at V and 8 bases at J, with 7 bases in the middle. The CDR3 loop spans 12 amino acids. The germline V gene has CDR1 LNHDA and CDR2 SQIVND (reference sequence). The CDR3 here is CASSIWSDIQYF. In DNA, the CDR3 is TGTGCCAGTAGTATATGGAGTGACATTCAGTACTTC.

The chain carries TRBV6-2 or TRBV6-3 and TRBJ1-4, with 7 positions matching TRBD1. The germline V gene encodes CDR1 MNHEY and CDR2 SVGEGT. The CDR3 totals 16 residues. The J segment lost 5 bases and the V segment lost 2 bases, leaving 8 bases of the junction unmatched. CDR3 residues: CASSYRPGQTNEKLFF. The CDR3 DNA sequence: TGTGCCAGCAGTTACCGGCCGGGACAGACAAATGAAAAACTGTTTTTT.

This clone was observed a single time. The gene calls are TRBV5-6 and TRBJ2-1, with D possibly matching TRBD1 (5 bases). Germline CDR1 SGHDT, CDR2 YYEEEE. V lost 3 bases and J 8 bases, leaving 15 bases between the germline ends. The CDR3 covers 14 residues. CDR3 region: CASSYIQGFDEQFF. CDR3 sequence (DNA): TGTGCCAGCAGCTATATCCAGGGTTTCGATGAGCAGTTCTTC.

This clone was seen a single time. This chain connects TRBV14 to TRBJ1-1; TRBD1 agrees at 9 bases. The V gene's germline CDR1 is SGHDN and CDR2 FVKESK. V shed 4 bases and J 8 bases; nucleotides not matched to a gene: 5. The CDR3 sequence is 13 residues long. CDR3 protein: CASSPTGTGEAFF. The CDR3 bases are TGTGCCAGCAGCCCCACCGGGACAGGGGAAGCTTTCTTT. Together with reference TRBV14 and TRBJ1-1, the CDR3 gives the full variable domain: EAGVTQFPSHSVIEKGQTVTLRCDPISGHDNLYWYRRVMGKEIKFLLHFVKESKQDESGMPNNRFLAERTGGTYSTLKVQPAELEDSGVYFCASSPTGTGEAFFGQGTRLTVV.

This clone was found once. The chain couples TRBV9 to TRBJ2-5, with TRBD1 matching over 8 bases. The germline gives CDR1 SGDLS, CDR2 YYNGEE. The J segment lost 5 bases and the V segment lost 4 bases, leaving 7 bases of the junction unmatched. CDR3 length: 14 residues. CDR3 coding DNA: TGTGCCAGCAGCTTACGGACAGGGTGGGAGACCCAGTACTTC. Translated: CASSLRTGWETQYF.

This clone has more than one count but fewer than ten. The chain uses TRBV20-1 and TRBJ2-1; D uncertain. This CDR3 region has 10 residues. V was pared by 6 bases and J by 4 bases, with 4 bases between. Germline CDR1 and CDR2: DFQATT and SNEGSKA (reference sequence). The CDR3 spells CSALYNEQFF. CDR3 in DNA: TGCAGTGCGCTATACAATGAGCAGTTCTTC.

The genes are TRBV11-2 and TRBJ2-3; TRBD1 agrees at 8 bases. The J segment lost 2 bases and the V segment lost 3 bases, leaving 4 bases of the junction unmatched. This CDR3 is 15 amino acids long. Germline V gene lookup returns CDR1 SGHAT and CDR2 FQNNGV. The CDR3 loop reads CASSLGTGLTDTQYF. DNA of the CDR3: TGTGCCAGCAGCTTGGGGACAGGCCTCACAGATACGCAGTATTTT. The full variable domain, with the rest looked up from reference TRBV11-2 and TRBJ2-3, is EAGVAQSPRYKIIEKRQSVAFWCNPISGHATLYWYQQILGQGPKLLIQFQNNGVVDDSQLPKDRFSAERLKGVDSTLKIQPAKLEDSAVYLCASSLGTGLTDTQYFGPGTRLTVL.

The CDR3 region has the DNA TGTGCCAGCAGCTTAGAACAGGGGACTAATGAAAAACTGTTTTTT. This codes for CASSLEQGTNEKLFF. The chain recombines TRBV7-6 with TRBJ1-4, with 7 bases fitting TRBD1. Germline-derived CDR1 and CDR2 are SGHVS and FNYEAQ. This CDR3 comprises 15 residues. V trimming: 1 base; J trimming: 2 bases; junction bases outside the gene matches: 1.

V and J are TRBV11-2 and TRBJ1-2; 11 bases align to TRBD1. The ends lost 4 bases at V and 3 bases at J; junction bases unmatched: 1. The CDR3 is 14 residues long. The germline CDR1 and CDR2 sequences are SGHAT and FQNNGV. The CDR3 loop is CASSWDRGDYGYTF. In nucleotides, the CDR3 is TGTGCCAGCAGCTGGGACAGGGGGGACTATGGCTACACCTTC.

This sequence joins TRBV19 and TRBJ2-5, with TRBD2 as a possible D gene (6 bases). Germline CDR1 reads LNHDA; CDR2 reads SQIVND (reference sequence). The CDR3 spans 14 residues. V gave up 3 bases and J gave up 7 bases, with 15 bases separating them. The CDR3 region is CASSIKRGAGTQYF. CDR3 DNA: TGTGCCAGTAGTATTAAACGGGGAGCGGGGACCCAGTACTTC.

This chain joins TRBV7-9 and TRBJ2-1; 7 bases line up with TRBD2. Germline V gene data show CDR1 as SEHNR and CDR2 as FQNEAQ (reference sequence). CDR3 length: 12 residues. V shed 5 bases, J shed 9 bases, and the junction held 4 bases outside the gene matches. CDR3 amino acids: CASSPRGSEQFF. The CDR3 bases are TGTGCCAGCAGCCCCCGCGGGAGTGAGCAGTTCTTC.